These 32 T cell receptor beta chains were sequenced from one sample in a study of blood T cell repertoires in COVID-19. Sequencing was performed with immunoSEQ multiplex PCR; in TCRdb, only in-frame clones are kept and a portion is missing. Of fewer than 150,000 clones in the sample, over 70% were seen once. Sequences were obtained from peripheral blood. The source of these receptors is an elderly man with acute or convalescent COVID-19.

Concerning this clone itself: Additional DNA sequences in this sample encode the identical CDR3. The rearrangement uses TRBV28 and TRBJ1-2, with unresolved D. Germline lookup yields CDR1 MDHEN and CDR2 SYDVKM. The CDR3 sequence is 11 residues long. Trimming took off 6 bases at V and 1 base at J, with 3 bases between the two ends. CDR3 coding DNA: TGTGCCAGCAGCCGTAACTATGGCTACACCTTC. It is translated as CASSRNYGYTF.

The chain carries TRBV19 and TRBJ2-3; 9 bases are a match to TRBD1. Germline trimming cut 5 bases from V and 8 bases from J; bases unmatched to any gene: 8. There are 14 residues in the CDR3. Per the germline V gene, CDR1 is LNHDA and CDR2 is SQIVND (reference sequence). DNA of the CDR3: TGTGCCAGTAGTTCAGGACAGGGGATGGGTACGCAGTATTTT. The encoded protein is CASSSGQGMGTQYF.

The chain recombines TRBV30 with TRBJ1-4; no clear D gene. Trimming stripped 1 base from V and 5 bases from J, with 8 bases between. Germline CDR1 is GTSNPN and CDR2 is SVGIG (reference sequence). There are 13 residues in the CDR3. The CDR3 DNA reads TGTGCCTGGAGTGATCAGGTGAATGAAAAACTGTTTTTT. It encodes CAWSDQVNEKLFF.

The CDR3 loop reads CATSDNPHRGVNTEAFF. The CDR3 bases are TGTGCCACCAGTGACAATCCTCACAGGGGCGTGAACACTGAAGCTTTCTTT. The genes are TRBV24-1 and TRBJ1-1, with TRBD1 matching over 7 bases. With V trimmed by 4 bases and J by 0 bases, 10 bases remained unmatched. The CDR3 covers 17 residues. Germline lookup yields CDR1 KGHDR and CDR2 SFDVKD.

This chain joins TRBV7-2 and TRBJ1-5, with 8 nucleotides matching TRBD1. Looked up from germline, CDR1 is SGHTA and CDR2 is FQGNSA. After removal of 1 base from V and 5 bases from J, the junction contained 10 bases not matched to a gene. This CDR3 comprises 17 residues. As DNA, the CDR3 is TGTGCCAGCAGCTTAGTCGCAGGGGGCTTTGAGTATCAGCCCCAGCATTTT. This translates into CASSLVAGGFEYQPQHF. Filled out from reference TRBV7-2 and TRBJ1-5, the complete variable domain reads GAGVSQSPSNKVTEKGKDVELRCDPISGHTALYWYRQSLGQGLEFLIYFQGNSAPDKSGLPSDRFSAERTGGSVSTLTIQRTQQEDSAVYLCASSLVAGGFEYQPQHFGDGTRLSIL.

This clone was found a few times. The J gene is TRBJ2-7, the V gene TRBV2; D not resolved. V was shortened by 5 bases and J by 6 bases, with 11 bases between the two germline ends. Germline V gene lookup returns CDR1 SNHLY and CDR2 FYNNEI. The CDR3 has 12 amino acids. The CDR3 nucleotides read TGTGCCAGCAGTACCACAATATCCGAGCAGTACTTC. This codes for CASSTTISEQYF. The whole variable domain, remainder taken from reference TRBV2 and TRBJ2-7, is EPEVTQTPSHQVTQMGQEVILRCVPISNHLYFYWYRQILGQKVEFLVSFYNNEISEKSEIFDDQFSVERPDGSNFTLKIRSTKLEDSAMYFCASSTTISEQYFGPGTRLTVT.

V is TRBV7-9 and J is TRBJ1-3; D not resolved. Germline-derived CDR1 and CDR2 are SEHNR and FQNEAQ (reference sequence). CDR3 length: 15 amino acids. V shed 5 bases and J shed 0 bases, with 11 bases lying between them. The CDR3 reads CASSPGAISGNTIYF. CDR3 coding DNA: TGTGCCAGCAGCCCAGGTGCGATCTCTGGAAACACCATATATTTT.

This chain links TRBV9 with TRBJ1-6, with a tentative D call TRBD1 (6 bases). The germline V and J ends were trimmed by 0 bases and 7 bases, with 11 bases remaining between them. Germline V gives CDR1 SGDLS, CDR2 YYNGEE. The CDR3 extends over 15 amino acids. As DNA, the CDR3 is TGTGCCAGCAGCGTAGCAGAGGGGGTCAATTCACCCCTCCACTTT. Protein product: CASSVAEGVNSPLHF.

The CDR3 sequence: CASSPRSTGELFF. The CDR3 nucleotides read TGTGCCAGCTCACCCCGGTCCACCGGGGAGCTGTTTTTT. V and J are TRBV18 and TRBJ2-2, with D unclear. The CDR3 has 13 residues. V was shortened by 3 bases and J by 4 bases, with 6 bases between the two germline ends. The germline V gene has CDR1 KGHSH and CDR2 LQKENI.

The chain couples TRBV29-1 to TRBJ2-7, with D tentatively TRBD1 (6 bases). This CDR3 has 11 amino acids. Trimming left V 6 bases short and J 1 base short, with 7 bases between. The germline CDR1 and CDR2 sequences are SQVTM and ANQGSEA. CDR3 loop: CSVQGSYEQYF. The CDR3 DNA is TGCAGCGTGCAGGGGTCCTACGAGCAGTACTTC.

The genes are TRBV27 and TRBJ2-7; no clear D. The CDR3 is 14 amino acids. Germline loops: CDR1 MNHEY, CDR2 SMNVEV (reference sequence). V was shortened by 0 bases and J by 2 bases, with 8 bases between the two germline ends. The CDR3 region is CASSLSRQAYEQYF. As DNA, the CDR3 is TGTGCCAGCAGTTTATCTAGGCAGGCCTACGAGCAGTACTTC.

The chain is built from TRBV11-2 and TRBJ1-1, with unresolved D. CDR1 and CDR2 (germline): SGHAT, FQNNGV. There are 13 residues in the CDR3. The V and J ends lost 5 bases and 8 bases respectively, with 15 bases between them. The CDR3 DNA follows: TGTGCCAGCAGCCTAGGGTCTACTGCCGAAGCTTTCTTT. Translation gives CASSLGSTAEAFF. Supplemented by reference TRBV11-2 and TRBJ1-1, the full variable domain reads EAGVAQSPRYKIIEKRQSVAFWCNPISGHATLYWYQQILGQGPKLLIQFQNNGVVDDSQLPKDRFSAERLKGVDSTLKIQPAKLEDSAVYLCASSLGSTAEAFFGQGTRLTVV.

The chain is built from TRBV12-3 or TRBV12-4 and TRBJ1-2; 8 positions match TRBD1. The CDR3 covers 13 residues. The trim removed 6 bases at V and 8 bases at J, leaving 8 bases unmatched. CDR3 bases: TGTGCCAGCAGAGGACAGGGTATGAGGGGCTACACCTTC. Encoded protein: CASRGQGMRGYTF.

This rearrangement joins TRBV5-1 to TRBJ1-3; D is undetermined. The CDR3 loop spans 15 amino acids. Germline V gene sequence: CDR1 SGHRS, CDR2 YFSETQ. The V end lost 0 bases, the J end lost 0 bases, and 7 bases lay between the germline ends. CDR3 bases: TGCGCCAGCAGCTTGGACGCCAGCTCTGGAAACACCATATATTTT. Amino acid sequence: CASSLDASSGNTIYF.

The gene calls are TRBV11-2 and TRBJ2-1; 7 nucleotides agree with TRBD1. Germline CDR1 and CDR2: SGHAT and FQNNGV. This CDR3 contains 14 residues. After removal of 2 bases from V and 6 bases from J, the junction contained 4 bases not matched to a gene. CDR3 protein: CASSLQRQGNEQFF. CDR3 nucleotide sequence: TGTGCCAGCAGCTTACAAAGACAGGGCAATGAGCAGTTCTTC.

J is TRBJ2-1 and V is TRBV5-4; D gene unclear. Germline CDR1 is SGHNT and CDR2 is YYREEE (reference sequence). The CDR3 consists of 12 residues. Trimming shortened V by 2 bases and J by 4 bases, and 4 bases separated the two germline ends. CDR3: CASSFNYNEQFF. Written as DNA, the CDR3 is TGTGCCAGCAGCTTTAATTACAATGAGCAGTTCTTC.

For the CDR3, the DNA is TGTGCCAGCAGGGATAGGCAGGGGGCGGGGTACTATGGCTACACCTTC. This sequence encodes CASRDRQGAGYYGYTF. The chain employs TRBV28 and TRBJ1-2; 8 nucleotides align to TRBD1. V lost 6 bases, J lost 3 bases, and 12 bases stayed unmatched. Germline CDR1 and CDR2: MDHEN and SYDVKM. The CDR3 spans 16 residues.

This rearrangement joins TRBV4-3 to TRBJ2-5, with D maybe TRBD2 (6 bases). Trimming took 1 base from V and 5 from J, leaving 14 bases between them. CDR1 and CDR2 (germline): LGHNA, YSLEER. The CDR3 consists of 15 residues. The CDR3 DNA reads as TGCGCCAGCAGCCAAGGGGGGACTCAAAGGGAGACCCAGTACTTC. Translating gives CASSQGGTQRETQYF.

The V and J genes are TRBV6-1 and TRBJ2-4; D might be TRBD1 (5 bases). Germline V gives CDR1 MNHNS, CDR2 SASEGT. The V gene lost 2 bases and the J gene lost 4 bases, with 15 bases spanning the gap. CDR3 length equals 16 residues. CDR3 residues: CASSEPQTRQKNIQYF. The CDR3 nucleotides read TGTGCCAGCAGTGAACCCCAGACGAGACAGAAAAACATTCAGTACTTC.

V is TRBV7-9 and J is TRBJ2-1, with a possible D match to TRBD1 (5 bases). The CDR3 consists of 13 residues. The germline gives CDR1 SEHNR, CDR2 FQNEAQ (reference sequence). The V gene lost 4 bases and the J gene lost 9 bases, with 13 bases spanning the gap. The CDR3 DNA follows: TGTGCCAGCAGCTCCGAGACAGTTAGTGAGCAGTTCTTC. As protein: CASSSETVSEQFF.

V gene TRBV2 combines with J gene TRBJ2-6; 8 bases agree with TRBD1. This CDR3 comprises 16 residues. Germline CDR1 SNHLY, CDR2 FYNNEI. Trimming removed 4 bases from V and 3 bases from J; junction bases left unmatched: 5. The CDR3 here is CASSAGQVIGANVLTF. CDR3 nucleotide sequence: TGTGCCAGCAGTGCGGGACAGGTTATTGGGGCCAACGTCCTGACTTTC. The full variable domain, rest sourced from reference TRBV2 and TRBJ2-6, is EPEVTQTPSHQVTQMGQEVILRCVPISNHLYFYWYRQILGQKVEFLVSFYNNEISEKSEIFDDQFSVERPDGSNFTLKIRSTKLEDSAMYFCASSAGQVIGANVLTFGAGSRLTVL.

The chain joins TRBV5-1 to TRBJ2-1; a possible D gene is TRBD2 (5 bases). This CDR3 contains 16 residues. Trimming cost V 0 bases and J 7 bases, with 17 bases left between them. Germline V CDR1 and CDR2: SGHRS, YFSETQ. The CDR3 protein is CASSLAGRRTGNEQFF. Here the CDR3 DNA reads TGCGCCAGCAGCTTGGCCGGGCGGCGAACGGGGAATGAGCAGTTCTTC.

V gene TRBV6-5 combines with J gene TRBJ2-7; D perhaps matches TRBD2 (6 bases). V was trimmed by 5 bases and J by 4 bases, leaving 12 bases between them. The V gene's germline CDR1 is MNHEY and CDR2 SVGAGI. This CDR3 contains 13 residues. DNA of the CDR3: TGTGCCAGCAGTCCGGGACTCCAATACGAGCAGTACTTC. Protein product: CASSPGLQYEQYF.

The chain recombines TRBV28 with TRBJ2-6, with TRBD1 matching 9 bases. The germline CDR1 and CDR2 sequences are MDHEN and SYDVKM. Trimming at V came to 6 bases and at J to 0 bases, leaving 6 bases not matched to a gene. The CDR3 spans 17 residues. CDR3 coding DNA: TGTGCCAGCAGCTCGACAGGGGGAAGCTCTGGGGCCAACGTCCTGACTTTC. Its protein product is CASSSTGGSSGANVLTF.

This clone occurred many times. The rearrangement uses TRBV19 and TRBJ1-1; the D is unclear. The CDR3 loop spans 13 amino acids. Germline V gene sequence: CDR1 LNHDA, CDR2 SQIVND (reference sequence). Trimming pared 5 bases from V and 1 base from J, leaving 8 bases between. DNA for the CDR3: TGTGCCAGTAGTCCTCTCGGGAACACTGAAGCTTTCTTT. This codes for CASSPLGNTEAFF.

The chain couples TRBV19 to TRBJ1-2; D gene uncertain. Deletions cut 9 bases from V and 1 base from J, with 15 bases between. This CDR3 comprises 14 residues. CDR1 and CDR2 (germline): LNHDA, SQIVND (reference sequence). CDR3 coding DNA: TGTGCCAGCCAAGGAAAAACTAATAACTATGGCTACACCTTC. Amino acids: CASQGKTNNYGYTF.

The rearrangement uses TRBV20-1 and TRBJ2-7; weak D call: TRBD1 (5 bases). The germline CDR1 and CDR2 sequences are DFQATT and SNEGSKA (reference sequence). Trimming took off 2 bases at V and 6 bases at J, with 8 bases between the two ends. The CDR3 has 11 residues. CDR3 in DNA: TGCAGTGCTAGACTAAGGGGCGAGCAGTACTTC. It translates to CSARLRGEQYF.

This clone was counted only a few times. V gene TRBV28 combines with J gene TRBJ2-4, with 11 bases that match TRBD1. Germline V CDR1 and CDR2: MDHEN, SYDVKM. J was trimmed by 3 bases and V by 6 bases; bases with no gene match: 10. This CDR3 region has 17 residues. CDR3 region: CASSPTLGQGVKNIQYF. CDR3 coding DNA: TGTGCCAGCAGCCCCACATTGGGACAGGGGGTCAAAAACATTCAGTACTTC.

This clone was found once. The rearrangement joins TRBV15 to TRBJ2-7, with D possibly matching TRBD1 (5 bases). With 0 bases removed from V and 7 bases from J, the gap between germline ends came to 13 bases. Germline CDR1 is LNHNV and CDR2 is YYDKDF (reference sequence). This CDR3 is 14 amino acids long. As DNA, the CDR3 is TGTGCCACCAGCAGAGAAGATTGGGGCGTAGAGCAGTACTTC. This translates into CATSREDWGVEQYF.

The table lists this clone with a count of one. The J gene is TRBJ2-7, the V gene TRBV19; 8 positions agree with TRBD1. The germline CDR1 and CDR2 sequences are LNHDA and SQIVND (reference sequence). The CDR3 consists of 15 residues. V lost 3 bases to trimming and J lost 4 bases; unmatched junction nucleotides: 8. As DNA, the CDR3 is TGTGCCAGTAGTATGGTAGGACAGGGTAATTACGAGCAGTACTTC. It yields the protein CASSMVGQGNYEQYF.

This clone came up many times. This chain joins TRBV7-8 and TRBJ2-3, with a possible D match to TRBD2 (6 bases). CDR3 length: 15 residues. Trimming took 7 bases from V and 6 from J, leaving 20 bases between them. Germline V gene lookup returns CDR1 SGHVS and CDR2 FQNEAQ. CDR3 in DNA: TGTGCCAGCACCTCCGGCCCCCTGGGAGGTGATACGCAGTATTTT. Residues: CASTSGPLGGDTQYF.

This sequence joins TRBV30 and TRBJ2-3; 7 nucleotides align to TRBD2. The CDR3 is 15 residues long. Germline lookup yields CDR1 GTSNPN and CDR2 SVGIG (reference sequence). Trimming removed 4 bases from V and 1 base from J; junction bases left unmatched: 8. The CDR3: CAWILGLGGTDTQYF. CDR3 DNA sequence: TGTGCCTGGATTCTCGGACTAGGTGGCACAGATACGCAGTATTTT.